The sequence of this TCR beta chain was determined in a study of cytomegalovirus exposure and HLA in healthy donors. 13 Jbeta primers and 60 Vbeta primers were used for the PCR. The table came from immunoSEQ multiplex PCR; TCRdb's copy has only in-frame clones and leaves some out. The top ten hold 1.9% of the sample, which has approximately 150,000 clones, 82% seen once. Germline lookup yields CDR1 SEHNR and CDR2 FQNEAQ (reference sequence). The CDR3 has 13 residues. Trimming removed 8 bases from V and 4 bases from J, with 15 bases in between. The clonotype was recovered from a woman aged 40-49 years in good health and CMV-seronegative. The sample consisted of PBMCs. The rearrangement links TRBV7-9 to TRBJ2-7; D perhaps matches TRBD1 (6 bases). The CDR3 region has the DNA TGTGCCAGCGGGGACACCCGATTATACGAGCAGTACTTC. Translating it yields CASGDTRLYEQYF.